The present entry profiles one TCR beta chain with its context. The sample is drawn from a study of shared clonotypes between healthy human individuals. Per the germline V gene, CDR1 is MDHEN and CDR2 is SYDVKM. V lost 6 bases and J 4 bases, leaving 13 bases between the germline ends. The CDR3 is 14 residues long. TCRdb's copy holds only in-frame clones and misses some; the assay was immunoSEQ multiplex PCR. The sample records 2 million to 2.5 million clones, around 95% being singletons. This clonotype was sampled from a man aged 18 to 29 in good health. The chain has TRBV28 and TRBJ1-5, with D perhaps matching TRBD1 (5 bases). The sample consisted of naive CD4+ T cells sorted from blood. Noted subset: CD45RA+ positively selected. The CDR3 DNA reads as TGTGCCAGCAGCCGCAGGGAGGAGAATCAGCCCCAGCATTTT. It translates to CASSRREENQPQHF. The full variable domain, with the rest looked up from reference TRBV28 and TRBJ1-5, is DVKVTQSSRYLVKRTGEKVFLECVQDMDHENMFWYRQDPGLGLRLIYFSYDVKMKEKGDIPEGYSVSREKKERFSLILESASTNQTSMYLCASSRREENQPQHFGDGTRLSIL.